This passage covers 20 T cell receptor beta chains from one sample sequenced in a study of shared clonotypes between healthy human individuals. This table comes from immunoSEQ multiplex PCR, and its TCRdb copy is limited to in-frame clones, with some not included. The sample has about 100,000 clones, over 40% seen once. The source material was PBMCs. The origin of the receptors is a woman aged 40 to 50 in good health. Some clones in this sample may be carry-over from other donors' samples.

As regards this clone: Possible read error: a much larger clone is one base away. Other DNA sequences within the sample encode an identical CDR3. V gene TRBV5-1 combines with J gene TRBJ2-6; the D is unclear. Per the germline V gene, CDR1 is SGHRS and CDR2 is YFSETQ. This CDR3 has 16 residues. Trimming took 0 bases from V and 3 from J, leaving 10 bases between them. This CDR3 is CASSLGSPHGANVLTF. CDR3 DNA sequence: TGCGCCAGCAGCTTGGGTAGCCCACATGGGGCCAACGTCCTGACTTTC.

A single count supports this clone. As DNA, the CDR3 is TGTGCCAGCAGTGAATCGGAGGGGGGCAATGAAAAACTGTTTTTT. Translation gives CASSESEGGNEKLFF. This chain connects TRBV25-1 to TRBJ1-4, with D perhaps TRBD1 (6 bases). The CDR3 sequence is 15 residues long. Germline CDR1 reads MGHDK; CDR2 reads SYGVNS. V was shortened by 1 base and J by 5 bases, with 11 bases between the two germline ends.

The chain employs TRBV29-1 and TRBJ2-7, with 8 bases matching TRBD2. From germline, CDR1 is SQVTM and CDR2 ANQGSEA. Trimming took 4 bases from V and 4 from J; bases not matched to a gene: 6. There are 13 residues in the CDR3. CDR3 nucleotide sequence: TGCAGCGTTGGAAGTACTAGCGGTTACGAGCAGTACTTC. It encodes CSVGSTSGYEQYF.

The gene calls are TRBV30 and TRBJ1-6; no clear D. The CDR3 spans 14 residues. The V gene's germline CDR1 is GTSNPN and CDR2 SVGIG (reference sequence). V was pared by 3 bases and J by 2 bases, with 8 bases between. Here the CDR3 reads CAWSPGTYNSPLHF. In DNA, the CDR3 is TGTGCCTGGAGCCCGGGCACCTATAATTCACCCCTCCACTTT.

This clone has a count of ten or more. This sample also contains other DNA sequences that code for the same CDR3. The chain joins TRBV20-1 to TRBJ2-7; TRBD2 matches at 7 bases. Per germline, CDR1 DFQATT and CDR2 SNEGSKA (reference sequence). After removal of 1 base from V and 12 bases from J, the junction contained 6 bases not matched to a gene. The CDR3 covers 11 residues. The CDR3 protein is CSARAGGIGYF. The CDR3 coding sequence is TGCAGTGCTAGAGCCGGGGGGATCGGGTACTTC.

For this clone: This may be a read error: a much more frequent sequence differs by one nucleotide. The chain recombines TRBV5-6 with TRBJ1-2, with D maybe TRBD1 (6 bases). Germline V CDR1 and CDR2: SGHDT, YYEEEE. CDR3 length: 16 residues. The CDR3 here is CASTFWGAATNYGCTF. In DNA form, the CDR3 reads TGTGCCAGCACCTTCTGGGGGGCAGCTACTAACTATGGCTGCACCTTC.

This clone has a count of ten or more. In the same sample, other DNA sequences code for this CDR3. The chain recombines TRBV4-1 with TRBJ1-1; D uncertain. V lost 0 bases and J lost 0, with 5 bases in between. The CDR3 has 14 amino acids. Germline V gene sequence: CDR1 MGHRA, CDR2 YSYEKL. Written as DNA, the CDR3 is TGCGCCAGCAGCCAAGATAAACTGAACACTGAAGCTTTCTTT. Residues: CASSQDKLNTEAFF.

On this clone: Given a far larger clone just one base away, this is likely a sequencing read error. The chain combines TRBV21-1 with TRBJ2-7; the table's D gene call, TRBD2, was not cross checked with the DNA. TRBV21-1 is annotated as a pseudogene. The CDR3 extends over 14 amino acids. CDR3 amino acids: CASSKGSGGYEQYF. The CDR3 DNA reads TGTGCCAGCAGCAAAGGAAGCGGGGGCTACGAGCAGTACTTC.

The chain has TRBV5-1 and TRBJ2-6; 14 positions match TRBD2. The CDR3 consists of 18 residues. Germline CDR1 SGHRS, CDR2 YFSETQ. V gave up 4 bases and J gave up 2 bases; unmatched junction bases: 5. The CDR3 nucleotides read TGCGCCAGCAGCCCTGGGACTAGCGGGAGTGCTGGGGCCAACGTCCTGACTTTC. It codes for CASSPGTSGSAGANVLTF.

This clone was observed many times. The sample carries other DNA sequences with the same CDR3. The chain employs TRBV5-1 and TRBJ2-7; D is perhaps TRBD1 or TRBD2 (5 bases each). The CDR3 has 14 residues. Germline lookup yields CDR1 SGHRS and CDR2 YFSETQ. Trimming left V 7 bases short and J 3 bases short, with 17 bases between. The CDR3 spells CASGPIGGDYEQYF. In DNA form, the CDR3 reads TGCGCCAGCGGCCCCATTGGGGGAGACTACGAGCAGTACTTC.

In its sample, this clone was seen many times. V usage is TRBV28 and J usage is TRBJ1-5; TRBD1 agrees at 7 bases. The CDR3 has 16 residues. The ends lost 3 bases at V and 5 bases at J; junction bases unmatched: 10. The germline CDR1 and CDR2 sequences are MDHEN and SYDVKM. In DNA, the CDR3 is TGTGCCAGCAGTTTTCGCCCCAGCAGGGGGGATCAGCCCCAGCATTTT. It is translated as CASSFRPSRGDQPQHF. The whole variable domain, filled in from reference TRBV28 and TRBJ1-5, reads DVKVTQSSRYLVKRTGEKVFLECVQDMDHENMFWYRQDPGLGLRLIYFSYDVKMKEKGDIPEGYSVSREKKERFSLILESASTNQTSMYLCASSFRPSRGDQPQHFGDGTRLSIL.

The chain combines TRBV5-1 with TRBJ2-5, with 9 bases lining up with TRBD1. This CDR3 spans 15 amino acids. The V segment lost 4 bases and the J segment 4 bases; nucleotides outside the gene matches: 8. Germline V lookup: CDR1 SGHRS, CDR2 YFSETQ. CDR3 DNA sequence: TGCGCCAGCAGCCCATTACAGGGGGCAGGAGAGACCCAGTACTTC. Encoded protein: CASSPLQGAGETQYF.

This clone has at least ten counts. The chain recombines TRBV11-2 with TRBJ2-3; D not certain. CDR3 size: 14 residues. Germline V gene data show CDR1 as SGHAT and CDR2 as FQNNGV. V lost 4 bases, J lost 2 bases, and 10 bases lay in between. CDR3 DNA sequence: TGTGCCAGCAGCTGGCGCTCCCCCACAGATACGCAGTATTTT. Its protein product is CASSWRSPTDTQYF.

The rearrangement links TRBV28 to TRBJ2-7; D remains ambiguous. Between the trimmed V and J ends, which lost 3 bases and 1 base, there was a span of 7 bases. Germline CDR1 is MDHEN and CDR2 is SYDVKM. The CDR3 covers 13 residues. CDR3 protein: CASSLQASYEQYF. In nucleotides, the CDR3 is TGTGCCAGCAGTTTGCAAGCGTCCTACGAGCAGTACTTC.

This clone was seen only a few times. This likely stems from a read error, as it lies one base from a far larger clone. V and J are TRBV7-8 and TRBJ1-5, with no clear D. The V gene's germline CDR1 is SGHVS and CDR2 FQNEAQ. V lost 1 base and J lost 3, with 4 bases in between. The CDR3 runs 13 residues. The CDR3 DNA sequence: TGTGCCAGCAGCTTAGGGCCCAATCAGCCCCAGCATTTT. Translating it yields CASSLGPNQPQHF.

V is TRBV27 and J is TRBJ1-4, with 9 positions matching TRBD1. The CDR3 consists of 15 residues. Trimming took 6 bases from V and 6 from J; bases not matched to a gene: 8. Per the germline V gene, CDR1 is MNHEY and CDR2 is SMNVEV (reference sequence). Here the CDR3 DNA reads TGTGCCAGCAGCACAGACAGGGGGGGAGATGAAAAACTGTTTTTT. As protein: CASSTDRGGDEKLFF.

This clone is medium-sized by share. This specimen includes other DNA sequences encoding the same CDR3. The rearrangement joins TRBV7-8 to TRBJ2-7, with D unclear. Looked up from germline, CDR1 is SGHVS and CDR2 is FQNEAQ. Trimming cost V 5 bases and J 5 bases, with 10 bases left between them. This CDR3 has 12 amino acids. CDR3 coding DNA: TGTGCCAGCAGCCCCCATGGGGACGAGCAGTACTTC. Translating it yields CASSPHGDEQYF.

The chain joins TRBV10-2 to TRBJ2-3; 7 bases line up with TRBD2. Unmatched junction bases numbered 4, after V lost 6 bases and J lost 4 bases. The CDR3 has 13 residues. Germline lookup yields CDR1 WSHSY and CDR2 SAAADI. CDR3 sequence (DNA): TGCGCCAGCAGCTCGGGAGGCGCAGATACGCAGTATTTT. This gives the protein CASSSGGADTQYF.

Here the CDR3 reads CASSPTWGNTEAFF. DNA for the CDR3: TGTGCCAGCTCACCGACTTGGGGCAACACTGAAGCTTTCTTT. The chain employs TRBV18 and TRBJ1-1; tentatively, D is TRBD1 (5 bases). Trimming pared 3 bases from V and 2 bases from J, leaving 10 bases between. Germline CDR1 is KGHSH and CDR2 is LQKENI. The CDR3 loop spans 14 amino acids.

This clone was seen at least ten times. This rearrangement joins TRBV4-1 to TRBJ2-5; unclear D gene. Trimming pared 2 bases from V and 0 bases from J, leaving 16 bases between. The CDR3 runs 17 residues. Germline CDR1 reads MGHRA; CDR2 reads YSYEKL. The CDR3 DNA reads TGCGCCAGCAGCCAATATTTCCGGCTTGGGGACCAAGAGACCCAGTACTTC. Its protein product is CASSQYFRLGDQETQYF.